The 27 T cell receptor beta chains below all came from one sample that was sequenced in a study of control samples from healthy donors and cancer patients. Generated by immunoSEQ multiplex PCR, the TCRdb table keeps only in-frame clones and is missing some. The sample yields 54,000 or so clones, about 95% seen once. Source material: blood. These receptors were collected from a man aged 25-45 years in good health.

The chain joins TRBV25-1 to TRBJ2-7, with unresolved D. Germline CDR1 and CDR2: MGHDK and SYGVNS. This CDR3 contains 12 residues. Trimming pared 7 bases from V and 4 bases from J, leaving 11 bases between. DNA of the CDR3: TGTGCCAGCATTTTAATATGTTACGAGCAGTACTTC. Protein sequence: CASILICYEQYF.

The CDR3 DNA is TGCGCCAGCAGCCAAGTCAGGGGCAGTTCCTACGAGCAGTACTTC. Residues: CASSQVRGSSYEQYF. J is TRBJ2-7 and V is TRBV4-1; tentative D call: TRBD1 (6 bases). The CDR3 runs 15 residues. Germline values: CDR1 MGHRA, CDR2 YSYEKL. The V and J ends lost 1 base and 1 base respectively, with 11 bases between them.

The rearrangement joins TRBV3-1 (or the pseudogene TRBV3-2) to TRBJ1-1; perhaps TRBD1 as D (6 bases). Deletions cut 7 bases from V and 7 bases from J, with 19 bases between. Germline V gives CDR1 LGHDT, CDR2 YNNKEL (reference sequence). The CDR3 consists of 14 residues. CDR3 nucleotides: TGTGCCAGCAAGGCTGAAACAGGGTTTGGTGAAGCTTTCTTT. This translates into CASKAETGFGEAFF.

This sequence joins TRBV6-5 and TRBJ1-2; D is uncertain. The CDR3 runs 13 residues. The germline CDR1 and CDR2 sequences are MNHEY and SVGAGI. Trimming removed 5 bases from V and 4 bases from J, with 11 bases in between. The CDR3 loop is CASSPSAVYGYTF. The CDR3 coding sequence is TGTGCCAGCAGTCCCTCGGCGGTCTATGGCTACACCTTC.

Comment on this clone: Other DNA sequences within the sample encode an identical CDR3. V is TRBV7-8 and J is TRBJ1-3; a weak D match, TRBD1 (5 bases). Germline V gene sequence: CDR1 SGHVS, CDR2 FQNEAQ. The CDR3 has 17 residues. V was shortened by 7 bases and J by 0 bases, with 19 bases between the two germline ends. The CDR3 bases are TGTGCCAGCACCGCACGGGGGTCCATACTCTCTGGAAACACCATATATTTT. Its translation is CASTARGSILSGNTIYF.

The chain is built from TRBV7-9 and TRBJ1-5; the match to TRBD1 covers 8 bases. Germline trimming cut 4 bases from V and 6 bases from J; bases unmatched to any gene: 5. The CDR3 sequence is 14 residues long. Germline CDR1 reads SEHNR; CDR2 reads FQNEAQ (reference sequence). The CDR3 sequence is CASSSGQGGQPQHF. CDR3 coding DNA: TGTGCCAGCAGCTCTGGACAGGGAGGTCAGCCCCAGCATTTT.

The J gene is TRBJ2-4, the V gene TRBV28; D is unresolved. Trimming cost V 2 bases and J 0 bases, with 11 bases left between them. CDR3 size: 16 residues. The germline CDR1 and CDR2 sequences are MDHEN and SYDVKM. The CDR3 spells CASSLNANVAKNIQYF. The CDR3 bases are TGTGCCAGCAGTTTAAATGCCAACGTAGCCAAAAACATTCAGTACTTC.

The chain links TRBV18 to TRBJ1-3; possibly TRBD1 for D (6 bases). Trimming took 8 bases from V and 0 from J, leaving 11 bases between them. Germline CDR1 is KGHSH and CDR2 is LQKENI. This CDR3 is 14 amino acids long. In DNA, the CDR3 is TGTGCCAGCGTCCGGGACACCTCTGGAAACACCATATATTTT. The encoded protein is CASVRDTSGNTIYF.

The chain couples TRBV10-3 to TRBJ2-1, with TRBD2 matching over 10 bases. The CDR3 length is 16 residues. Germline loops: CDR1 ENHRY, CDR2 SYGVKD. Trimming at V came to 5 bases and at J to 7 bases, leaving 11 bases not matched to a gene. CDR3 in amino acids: CAISFDGLAESNEQFF. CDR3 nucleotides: TGTGCCATCAGTTTCGACGGACTAGCGGAATCTAATGAGCAGTTCTTC.

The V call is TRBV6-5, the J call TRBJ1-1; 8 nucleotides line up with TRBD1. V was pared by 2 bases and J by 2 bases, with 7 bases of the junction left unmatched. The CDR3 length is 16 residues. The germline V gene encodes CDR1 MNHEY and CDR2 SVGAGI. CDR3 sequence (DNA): TGTGCCAGCAGTTACCTCCCGACAGGGGTCAACACTGAAGCTTTCTTT. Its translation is CASSYLPTGVNTEAFF.

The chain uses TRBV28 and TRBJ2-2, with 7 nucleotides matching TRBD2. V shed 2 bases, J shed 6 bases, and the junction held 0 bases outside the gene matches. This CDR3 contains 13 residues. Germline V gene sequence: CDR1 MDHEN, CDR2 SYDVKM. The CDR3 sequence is CASSLGLAGELFF. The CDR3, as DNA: TGTGCCAGCAGTTTAGGACTAGCCGGGGAGCTGTTTTTT.

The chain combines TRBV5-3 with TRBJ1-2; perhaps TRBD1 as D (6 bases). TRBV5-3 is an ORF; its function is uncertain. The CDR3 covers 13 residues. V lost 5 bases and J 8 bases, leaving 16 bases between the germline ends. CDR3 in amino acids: CARRLPQGGGYTF. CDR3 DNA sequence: TGTGCCAGAAGGCTCCCACAGGGAGGCGGCTACACCTTC.

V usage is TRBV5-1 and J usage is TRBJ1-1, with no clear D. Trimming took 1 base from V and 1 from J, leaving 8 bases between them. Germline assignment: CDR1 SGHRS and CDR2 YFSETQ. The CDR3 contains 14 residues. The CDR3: CASSLSVANTEAFF. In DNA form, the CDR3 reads TGCGCCAGCAGCTTGAGTGTAGCGAACACTGAAGCTTTCTTT.

The CDR3 loop reads CASSLASGRQASYEQYF. The CDR3 region has the DNA TGTGCCAGCAGCTTGGCTAGCGGGAGGCAAGCTTCCTACGAGCAGTACTTC. The genes are TRBV11-2 and TRBJ2-7, with 11 bases lining up with TRBD2. The CDR3 is 17 residues long. Trimming at V came to 3 bases and at J to 1 base, leaving 8 bases not matched to a gene. From germline, CDR1 is SGHAT and CDR2 FQNNGV.

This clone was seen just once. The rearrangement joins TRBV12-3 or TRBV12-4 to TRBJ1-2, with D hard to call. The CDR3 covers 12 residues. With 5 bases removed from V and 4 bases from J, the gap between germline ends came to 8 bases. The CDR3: CASSAGVYGYTF. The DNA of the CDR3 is TGTGCCAGCAGTGCAGGCGTCTATGGCTACACCTTC.

CDR3 nucleotides: TGTGCCAGCAGTTTTCGCCCGGCCGGGGAGCTGTTTTTT. Translating gives CASSFRPAGELFF. This chain connects TRBV27 to TRBJ2-2, with D uncertain. Per germline, CDR1 MNHEY and CDR2 SMNVEV (reference sequence). The V gene lost 3 bases and the J gene lost 6 bases, with 8 bases spanning the gap. The CDR3 runs 13 residues.

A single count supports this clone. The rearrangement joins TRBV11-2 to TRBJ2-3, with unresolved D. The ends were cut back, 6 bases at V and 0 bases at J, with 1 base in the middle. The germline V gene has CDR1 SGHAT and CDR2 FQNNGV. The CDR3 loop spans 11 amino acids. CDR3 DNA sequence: TGTGCCAGCAGTAGCACAGATACGCAGTATTTT. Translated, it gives CASSSTDTQYF.

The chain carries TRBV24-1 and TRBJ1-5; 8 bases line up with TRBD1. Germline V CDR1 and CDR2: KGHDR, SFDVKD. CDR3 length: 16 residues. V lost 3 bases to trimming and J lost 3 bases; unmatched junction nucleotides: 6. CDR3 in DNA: TGTGCCACCAGTGATGGAATGACAGGGGTCAATCAGCCCCAGCATTTT. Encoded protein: CATSDGMTGVNQPQHF.

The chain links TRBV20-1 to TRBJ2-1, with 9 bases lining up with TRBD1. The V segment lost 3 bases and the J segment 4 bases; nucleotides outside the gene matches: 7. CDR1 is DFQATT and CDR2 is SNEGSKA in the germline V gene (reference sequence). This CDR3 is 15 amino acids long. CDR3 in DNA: TGCAGTGCTAGTACACCGGGACAGGGTTACAATGAGCAGTTCTTC. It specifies CSASTPGQGYNEQFF.

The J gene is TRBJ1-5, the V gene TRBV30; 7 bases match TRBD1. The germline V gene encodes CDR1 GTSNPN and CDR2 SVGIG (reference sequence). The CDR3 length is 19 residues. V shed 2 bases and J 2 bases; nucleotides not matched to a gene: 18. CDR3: CAWSLRGTDSKFRNQPQHF. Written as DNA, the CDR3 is TGTGCCTGGAGTCTACGGGGGACAGACTCTAAATTTCGCAATCAGCCCCAGCATTTT.

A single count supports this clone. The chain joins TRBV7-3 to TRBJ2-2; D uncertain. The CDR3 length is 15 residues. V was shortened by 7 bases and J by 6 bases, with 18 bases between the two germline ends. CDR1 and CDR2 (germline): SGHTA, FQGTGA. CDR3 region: CASTSNTVSPGELFF. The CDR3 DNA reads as TGTGCCAGCACCTCTAACACGGTGTCTCCCGGGGAGCTGTTTTTT.

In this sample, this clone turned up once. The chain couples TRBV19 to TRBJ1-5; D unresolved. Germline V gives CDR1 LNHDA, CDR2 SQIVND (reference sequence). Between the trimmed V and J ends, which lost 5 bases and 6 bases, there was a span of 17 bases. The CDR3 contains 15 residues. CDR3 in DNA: TGTGCCAGTAGTCAAGGAGGGCTAGAGGGTCAGCCCCAGCATTTT. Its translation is CASSQGGLEGQPQHF.

CDR3 in amino acids: CASSALGGNEQFF. CDR3 nucleotides: TGTGCCAGCAGCGCACTCGGGGGCAATGAGCAGTTCTTC. The chain links TRBV7-8 to TRBJ2-1; D is perhaps TRBD2 (6 bases). CDR1 is SGHVS and CDR2 is FQNEAQ in the germline V gene. With 5 bases removed from V and 6 bases from J, the gap between germline ends came to 11 bases. The CDR3 consists of 13 residues.

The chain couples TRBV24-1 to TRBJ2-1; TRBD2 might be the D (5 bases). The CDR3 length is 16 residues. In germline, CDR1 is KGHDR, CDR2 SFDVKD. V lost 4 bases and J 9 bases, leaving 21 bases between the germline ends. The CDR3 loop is CATSEPGGWERSEQFF. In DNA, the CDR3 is TGTGCCACCAGTGAACCCGGAGGATGGGAGAGGAGTGAGCAGTTCTTC.

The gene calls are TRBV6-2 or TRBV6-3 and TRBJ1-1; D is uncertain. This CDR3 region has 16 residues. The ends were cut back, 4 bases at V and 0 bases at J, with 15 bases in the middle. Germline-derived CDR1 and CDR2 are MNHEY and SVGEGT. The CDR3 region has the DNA TGTGCCAGCAGTTGGAGAGGAGGGCCTGTGAACACTGAAGCTTTCTTT. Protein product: CASSWRGGPVNTEAFF.

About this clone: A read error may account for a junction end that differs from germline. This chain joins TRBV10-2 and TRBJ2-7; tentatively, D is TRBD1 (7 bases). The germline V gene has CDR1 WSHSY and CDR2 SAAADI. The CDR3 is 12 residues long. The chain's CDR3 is CASSESVAGGQF. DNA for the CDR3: TGCGCCAGCAGTGAGTCAGTGGCAGGGGGGCAGTTC.

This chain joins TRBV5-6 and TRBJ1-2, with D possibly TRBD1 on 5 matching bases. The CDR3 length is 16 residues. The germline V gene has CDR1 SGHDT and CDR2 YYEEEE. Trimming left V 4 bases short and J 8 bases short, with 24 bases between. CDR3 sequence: CASSPLGGRRYSGYTF. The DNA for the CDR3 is TGTGCCAGCAGCCCCCTTGGGGGGAGGCGGTACAGCGGCTACACCTTC.